Below, 16 T cell receptor beta chains from the same sample are listed, as sequenced in a study of blood T cell repertoires in COVID-19. Sequencing used immunoSEQ multiplex PCR; TCRdb keeps in-frame clones, though not all of them. The table lists some 190,000 clones, 80% to 90% of them singletons, with about 4.9% in the top ten. Sequenced: peripheral blood. The source of these receptors is a woman older than 75 with acute or convalescent COVID-19.

The sample holds one count of this clone. The rearrangement links TRBV14 to TRBJ1-6; D not resolved. The germline CDR1 and CDR2 sequences are SGHDN and FVKESK. Deletions cut 4 bases from V and 14 bases from J, with 18 bases between. This CDR3 has 14 residues. The CDR3 is CASSPSGSGMALHF. In DNA form, the CDR3 reads TGTGCCAGCAGCCCCTCTGGGTCGGGGATGGCCCTCCACTTT.

The chain combines TRBV5-4 with TRBJ2-3; 9 nucleotides agree with TRBD2. The CDR3 runs to 17 residues. Germline V gene lookup returns CDR1 SGHNT and CDR2 YYREEE (reference sequence). The V gene end was trimmed by 3 bases and the J gene end by 8 bases; junction bases not matched to a gene: 16. DNA for the CDR3: TGTGCCAGCAGCTCCTCGTCTAGCGGGACCCGGTCGGTTACGCAGTATTTT. Its protein product is CASSSSSSGTRSVTQYF.

V is TRBV7-9 and J is TRBJ2-6; 9 nucleotides match TRBD1. J was trimmed by 2 bases and V by 3 bases; bases with no gene match: 5. CDR1 is SEHNR and CDR2 is FQNEAQ in the germline V gene (reference sequence). The CDR3 covers 17 residues. The CDR3 sequence is CASSLRTGGAGANVLTF. In nucleotides, the CDR3 is TGTGCCAGCAGCTTGCGAACAGGGGGCGCTGGGGCCAACGTCCTGACTTTC. Full variable domain (missing parts from reference TRBV7-9 and TRBJ2-6): DTGVSQNPRHKITKRGQNVTFRCDPISEHNRLYWYRQTLGQGPEFLTYFQNEAQLEKSRLLSDRFSAERPKGSFSTLEIQRTEQGDSAMYLCASSLRTGGAGANVLTFGAGSRLTVL.

J is TRBJ1-2 and V is TRBV5-1; 9 positions match TRBD1. The V gene's germline CDR1 is SGHRS and CDR2 YFSETQ. The trim removed 2 bases at V and 4 bases at J, leaving 3 bases unmatched. This CDR3 comprises 14 residues. This chain's CDR3 is CASSLAQGAYGYTF. CDR3 in DNA: TGCGCCAGCAGCTTAGCACAGGGGGCCTATGGCTACACCTTC.

The gene calls are TRBV7-9 and TRBJ2-1; 7 bases agree with TRBD2. The CDR3 length is 14 residues. Per the germline V gene, CDR1 is SEHNR and CDR2 is FQNEAQ (reference sequence). V lost 10 bases to trimming and J lost 9 bases; unmatched junction nucleotides: 15. The CDR3, as DNA: TGTGCCACCGAACTTGTGAGGGAGGGAGGTGAGCAGTTCTTC. Amino acids: CATELVREGGEQFF. Filled out from reference TRBV7-9 and TRBJ2-1, the complete variable domain reads DTGVSQNPRHKITKRGQNVTFRCDPISEHNRLYWYRQTLGQGPEFLTYFQNEAQLEKSRLLSDRFSAERPKGSFSTLEIQRTEQGDSAMYLCATELVREGGEQFFGPGTRLTVL.

The rearrangement uses TRBV5-6 and TRBJ2-5, with D tentatively TRBD1 (6 bases). The CDR3 is 15 residues long. The V end was cut by 1 base, the J end by 7 bases, with 17 bases between. Germline V gene lookup returns CDR1 SGHDT and CDR2 YYEEEE. The CDR3: CASSLTPGARGTQYF. The CDR3 region has the DNA TGTGCCAGCAGCTTGACGCCAGGGGCCCGCGGGACCCAGTACTTC.

This sequence joins TRBV30 and TRBJ2-5; D is ambiguous. Germline V CDR1 and CDR2: GTSNPN, SVGIG (reference sequence). The CDR3 runs 14 residues. Trimming pared 1 base from V and 5 bases from J, leaving 14 bases between. Here the CDR3 DNA reads TGTGCCTGGAGTGGCGGCAGCAACCTCGAGACCCAGTACTTC. Protein sequence: CAWSGGSNLETQYF.

This clone was detected only a few times. The J gene is TRBJ1-1, the V gene TRBV21-1; the table's D call, TRBD1, has no DNA check behind it. TRBV21-1 is a listed pseudogene. The CDR3 length is 17 residues. The CDR3 sequence is CASSLQRGQAMNTEAFF. The CDR3 DNA is TGTGCCAGCAGCTTACAAAGGGGACAGGCGATGAACACTGAAGCTTTCTTT.

The CDR3 spells CASSSLGGTGANVLTF. CDR3 sequence (DNA): TGTGCCAGCAGCTCATTGGGGGGAACTGGGGCCAACGTCCTGACTTTC. The V call is TRBV7-8, the J call TRBJ2-6; tentative D call: TRBD2 (6 bases). V was trimmed by 4 bases and J by 2 bases, leaving 12 bases between them. CDR3 length: 16 residues. Germline V gene lookup returns CDR1 SGHVS and CDR2 FQNEAQ.

A single count supports this clone. The rearrangement uses TRBV6-2 or TRBV6-3 and TRBJ1-4; the D is unclear. With 5 bases removed from V and 11 bases from J, the gap between germline ends came to 12 bases. The germline gives CDR1 MNHEY, CDR2 SVGEGT. This CDR3 contains 12 residues. The CDR3 DNA is TGTGCCAGCAGTCGTCCGGCGGCGAAACTGTTTTTT. The encoded protein is CASSRPAAKLFF.

The J gene is TRBJ2-7, the V gene TRBV6-5; no firm D call. CDR1 is MNHEY, CDR2 SVGAGI, per germline. This CDR3 comprises 15 residues. V gave up 3 bases and J gave up 2 bases, with 14 bases separating them. Written as DNA, the CDR3 is TGTGCCAGCAGTTATGTCTCTGGGCCCACCTACGAGCAGTACTTC. Protein sequence: CASSYVSGPTYEQYF.

V and J are TRBV6-5 and TRBJ2-1; 8 positions match TRBD1. CDR3 length: 13 amino acids. Per the germline V gene, CDR1 is MNHEY and CDR2 is SVGAGI. Trimming cost V 4 bases and J 10 bases; bases outside gene matches: 6. CDR3 sequence reads: CASSFGQGGEQFF. The CDR3 coding sequence is TGTGCCAGCAGTTTCGGACAGGGAGGCGAGCAGTTCTTC.

The chain uses TRBV2 and TRBJ1-5; 10 bases are a match to TRBD1. Trimming took 7 bases from V and 4 from J; bases not matched to a gene: 4. Germline V lookup: CDR1 SNHLY, CDR2 FYNNEI. The CDR3 is 14 amino acids. CDR3 nucleotide sequence: TGTGCCAGCATCCGGGACAGGGGAAATCAGCCCCAGCATTTT. Translating it yields CASIRDRGNQPQHF.

The chain joins TRBV5-1 to TRBJ2-7, with D maybe TRBD1 (6 bases). V lost 2 bases to trimming and J lost 3 bases, with 12 bases between them. This CDR3 is built from 14 residues. Germline V gene data show CDR1 as SGHRS and CDR2 as YFSETQ. CDR3 DNA sequence: TGCGCCAGCAGCTTAGGGGGACCTATCTACGAGCAGTACTTC. This encodes CASSLGGPIYEQYF.

This clone was picked up one time. V gene TRBV11-2 combines with J gene TRBJ1-1, with 7 bases fitting TRBD1. This CDR3 has 15 residues. J lost 1 base, V lost 2 bases, and 4 bases had no gene match. Germline CDR1 SGHAT, CDR2 FQNNGV. The CDR3 coding sequence is TGTGCCAGCAGCTTATCCAGGGGGGCGAACACTGAAGCTTTCTTT. This sequence encodes CASSLSRGANTEAFF.

The CDR3: CATATGNTEAFF. Here the CDR3 DNA reads TGTGCCACCGCTACAGGGAACACTGAAGCTTTCTTT. The chain carries TRBV28 and TRBJ1-1; D might be TRBD1 (5 bases). The CDR3 runs 12 residues. With 10 bases removed from V and 1 base from J, the gap between germline ends came to 10 bases. CDR1 and CDR2 (germline): MDHEN, SYDVKM.